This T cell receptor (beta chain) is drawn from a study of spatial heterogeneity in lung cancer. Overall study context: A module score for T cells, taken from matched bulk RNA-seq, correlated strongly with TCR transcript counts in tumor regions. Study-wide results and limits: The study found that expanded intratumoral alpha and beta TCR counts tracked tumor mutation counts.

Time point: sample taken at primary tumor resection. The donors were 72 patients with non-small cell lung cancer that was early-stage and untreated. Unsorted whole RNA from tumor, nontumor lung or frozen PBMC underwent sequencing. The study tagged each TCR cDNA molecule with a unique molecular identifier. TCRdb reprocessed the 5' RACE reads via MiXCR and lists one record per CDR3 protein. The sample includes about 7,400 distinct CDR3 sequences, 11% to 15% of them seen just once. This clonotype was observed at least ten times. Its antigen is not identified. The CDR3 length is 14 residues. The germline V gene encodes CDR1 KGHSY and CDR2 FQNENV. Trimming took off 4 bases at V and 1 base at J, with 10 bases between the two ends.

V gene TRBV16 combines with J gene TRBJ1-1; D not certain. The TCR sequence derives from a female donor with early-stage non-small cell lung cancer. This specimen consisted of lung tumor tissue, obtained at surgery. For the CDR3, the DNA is TGTGCCAGCAGCCTTCAGGCGGGGAACACTGAAGCTTTCTTT. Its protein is CASSLQAGNTEAFF.